The 22 T cell receptor beta chains below all came from one sample that was sequenced in a study of neurological immune-mediated disorders. TCRdb fed the 5' RACE reads into MiXCR, producing one record per CDR3 protein. The sample includes 35,000 to 55,000 distinct CDR3 sequences, about 6% of them seen just once. The specimen was CD4+ T cells from blood. Receptors originate from a woman aged 40 to 55 in good health.

This clonotype occurred many times. This chain links TRBV29-1 with TRBJ2-5; tentatively, D is TRBD2 (6 bases). V was cut by 3 bases and J by 1 base, with 15 bases left in between. CDR1 is SQVTM and CDR2 is ANQGSEA in the germline V gene. This CDR3 comprises 15 residues. The CDR3 loop reads CSVEDVAEVQETQYF. For the CDR3, the DNA is TGCAGCGTTGAGGATGTAGCGGAGGTCCAAGAGACCCAGTACTTC.

This clonotype was found many times. V usage is TRBV5-1 and J usage is TRBJ1-1; the D gene is possibly TRBD1 (5 bases). Germline V gives CDR1 SGHRS, CDR2 YFSETQ. The CDR3 has 13 residues. The V and J ends lost 1 base and 4 bases respectively, with 8 bases between them. DNA of the CDR3: TGCGCCAGCAGCTTGCTGGGGGGCACTGAAGCTTTCTTT. It is translated as CASSLLGGTEAFF.

This clonotype was seen at least ten times. The V and J genes are TRBV5-1 and TRBJ2-1, with TRBD2 matching over 8 bases. Germline V gene sequence: CDR1 SGHRS, CDR2 YFSETQ. The V and J ends lost 2 bases and 2 bases, in that order; junction bases with no gene match: 3. The CDR3 loop spans 15 amino acids. Here the CDR3 DNA reads TGCGCCAGCAGCTTTTCGGGACTAGCCTACAATGAGCAGTTCTTC. The encoded protein is CASSFSGLAYNEQFF.

This clonotype has at least ten counts. The rearrangement links TRBV12-3 or TRBV12-4 to TRBJ2-7; no firm D call. V was pared by 3 bases and J by 6 bases, with 6 bases between. This CDR3 has 11 residues. CDR3 sequence reads: CASSFATEQYF. CDR3 nucleotides: TGTGCCAGCAGTTTCGCGACCGAGCAGTACTTC.

This clonotype was observed many times. The chain has TRBV7-3 and TRBJ2-3; 7 positions match TRBD2. CDR1 and CDR2 from the germline V gene are SGHTA and FQGTGA. The J segment lost 6 bases and the V segment lost 5 bases, leaving 8 bases of the junction unmatched. The CDR3 spans 14 residues. CDR3 coding DNA: TGTGCCAGCAGCCGCGGGAGTGTGGTTGATACGCAGTATTTT. Its translation: CASSRGSVVDTQYF.

This clonotype was recorded many times. The chain uses TRBV20-1 and TRBJ2-1, with 12 bases lining up with TRBD2. V was clipped by 3 bases and J by 9 bases; unmatched bases: 9. CDR1 and CDR2 from the germline V gene are DFQATT and SNEGSKA (reference sequence). The CDR3 extends over 15 amino acids. CDR3 DNA: TGCAGTGCTAGGGAGACTAGCGGGAGACGTGGTGAGCAGTTCTTC. It translates to CSARETSGRRGEQFF.

The table lists this clonotype with many counts. This rearrangement joins TRBV5-1 to TRBJ1-3; TRBD1 might be the D (5 bases). The CDR3 has 16 residues. V was cut by 0 bases and J by 3 bases, with 13 bases left in between. The germline V gene has CDR1 SGHRS and CDR2 YFSETQ. In nucleotides, the CDR3 is TGCGCCAGCAGCTTGGTCGCGGGGGAAGGTGGAAACACCATATATTTT. As protein: CASSLVAGEGGNTIYF. The full variable domain, completed using reference TRBV5-1 and TRBJ1-3, is KAGVTQTPRYLIKTRGQQVTLSCSPISGHRSVSWYQQTPGQGLQFLFEYFSETQRNKGNFPGRFSGRQFSNSRSEMNVSTLELGDSALYLCASSLVAGEGGNTIYFGEGSWLTVV.

This clonotype was found many times. V gene TRBV10-3 combines with J gene TRBJ2-3, with D unclear. CDR1 and CDR2 from the germline V gene are ENHRY and SYGVKD. This CDR3 has 11 amino acids. V lost 2 bases and J lost 7, with 4 bases in between. The CDR3 sequence is CAISELNTQYF. Here the CDR3 DNA reads TGTGCCATCAGTGAGCTAAATACGCAGTATTTT.

This clonotype has a count of ten or more. For the CDR3, the DNA is TGCGCCAGCAGCGGGGACTGGAATTCACCCCTCCACTTT. Protein product: CASSGDWNSPLHF. V gene TRBV5-1 combines with J gene TRBJ1-6, with a possible D match to TRBD1 (5 bases). There are 13 residues in the CDR3. CDR1 and CDR2 (germline): SGHRS, YFSETQ. Trimming pared 4 bases from V and 7 bases from J, leaving 9 bases between. Looking up the rest from reference TRBV5-1 and TRBJ1-6 gives the full variable domain: KAGVTQTPRYLIKTRGQQVTLSCSPISGHRSVSWYQQTPGQGLQFLFEYFSETQRNKGNFPGRFSGRQFSNSRSEMNVSTLELGDSALYLCASSGDWNSPLHFGNGTRLTVT.

This clonotype was counted many times. The J gene is TRBJ2-5, the V gene TRBV5-1; no clear D gene. CDR1 is SGHRS, CDR2 YFSETQ, per germline. With 0 bases removed from V and 0 bases from J, the gap between germline ends came to 6 bases. CDR3 size: 14 residues. The CDR3 nucleotides read TGCGCCAGCAGCTTGGGGCAGTACCAAGAGACCCAGTACTTC. Translated, it gives CASSLGQYQETQYF.

This clonotype has a count of ten or more. The rearrangement links TRBV5-1 to TRBJ2-7, with D maybe TRBD1 (7 bases). The CDR3 totals 15 residues. The V gene lost 0 bases and the J gene lost 2 bases, with 12 bases spanning the gap. CDR1 and CDR2 (germline): SGHRS, YFSETQ. CDR3 sequence reads: CASSLGGRGAYEQYF. The CDR3 DNA is TGCGCCAGCAGCTTGGGAGGCAGGGGGGCCTACGAGCAGTACTTC.

This clonotype was observed at least ten times. The chain uses TRBV5-1 and TRBJ2-1; TRBD2 agrees at 10 bases. Germline values: CDR1 SGHRS, CDR2 YFSETQ. The CDR3 sequence is 15 residues long. With 3 bases clipped from V and 5 bases from J, the junction kept 5 bases outside the gene matches. The chain's CDR3 is CASSSSGRDHNEQFF. DNA of the CDR3: TGCGCCAGCAGCTCCAGCGGGAGGGACCACAATGAGCAGTTCTTC.

At least ten counts were recorded for this clonotype. V and J are TRBV11-2 and TRBJ1-2, with D maybe TRBD1 (5 bases). This CDR3 is built from 14 residues. Germline V gives CDR1 SGHAT, CDR2 FQNNGV. Trimming took off 5 bases at V and 4 bases at J, with 14 bases between the two ends. DNA of the CDR3: TGTGCCAGCAGCCCATCGCCAGGGCCCTATGGCTACACCTTC. Residues: CASSPSPGPYGYTF.

In its sample, this clonotype was seen many times. The chain joins TRBV20-1 to TRBJ1-6; D is undetermined. CDR3 length: 14 amino acids. With 1 base removed from V and 5 bases from J, the gap between germline ends came to 9 bases. Germline CDR1 is DFQATT and CDR2 is SNEGSKA (reference sequence). CDR3 loop: CSARVGSNNSPLHF. In DNA, the CDR3 is TGCAGTGCTAGAGTAGGCAGTAATAATTCACCCCTCCACTTT.

This clonotype has only a few counts. At one end the junction does not follow the germline gene, possibly because of a read error. The CDR3 here is CATSFVAGEETQYF. The CDR3 DNA sequence: TGTGCCACTAGTTTTGTAGCGGGTGAAGAGACCCAGTACTTC. The V gene is TRBV19, the J gene TRBJ2-5; 7 positions agree with TRBD2. The CDR3 is made up of 14 amino acids. Germline values: CDR1 LNHDA, CDR2 SQIVND (reference sequence). The full variable domain, its missing parts supplied by reference TRBV19 and TRBJ2-5, is DGGITQSPKYLFRKEGQNVTLSCEQNLNHDAMYWYRQDPGQGLRLIYYSQIVNDFQKGDIAEGYSVSREKKESFPLTVTSAQKNPTAFYLCATSFVAGEETQYFGPGTRLLVL.

The table lists this clonotype with many counts. The CDR3 DNA sequence: TGTGCCAGCAGTTTGGGACCCGGGACACTAGGGAGCAATGAGCAGTTCTTC. Its translation is CASSLGPGTLGSNEQFF. The V gene is TRBV12-3 or TRBV12-4, the J gene TRBJ2-1, with D perhaps TRBD1 (6 bases). The CDR3 length is 17 residues. V lost 3 bases and J 6 bases, leaving 21 bases between the germline ends.

CDR3 DNA sequence: TGTGCCAGCAGCTTAGTCCCCGGATGGGGACAGGACAATGAGCAGTTCTTC. Encoded protein: CASSLVPGWGQDNEQFF. This sequence joins TRBV7-9 and TRBJ2-1, with 8 bases matching TRBD1. Germline assignment: CDR1 SEHNR and CDR2 FQNEAQ (reference sequence). Germline trimming cut 1 base from V and 5 bases from J; bases unmatched to any gene: 10. CDR3 length: 17 residues.

This clonotype was observed at least ten times. The chain recombines TRBV20-1 with TRBJ1-1, with a tentative D call TRBD1 (6 bases). CDR3 length: 12 amino acids. Deletions cut 8 bases from V and 5 bases from J, with 15 bases between. The germline V gene encodes CDR1 DFQATT and CDR2 SNEGSKA (reference sequence). CDR3 residues: CSPGHRETEAFF. In nucleotides, the CDR3 is TGCAGTCCCGGACACAGGGAAACTGAAGCTTTCTTT.

This clonotype was picked up many times. V usage is TRBV28 and J usage is TRBJ2-1; D may match TRBD1 or TRBD2 (6 bases each). Trimming took off 2 bases at V and 15 bases at J, with 11 bases between the two ends. The CDR3 is 11 residues long. Germline V gives CDR1 MDHEN, CDR2 SYDVKM. The CDR3 DNA sequence: TGTGCCAGCAGTTTACAAGGGGGACTGTTCTTC. It codes for CASSLQGGLFF.

This clonotype is termed medium-sized. The genes are TRBV20-1 and TRBJ2-1, with D maybe TRBD2 (5 bases). With 3 bases removed from V and 0 bases from J, the gap between germline ends came to 12 bases. Germline values: CDR1 DFQATT, CDR2 SNEGSKA (reference sequence). This CDR3 is built from 15 residues. CDR3 sequence (DNA): TGCAGTGCTAGGGGAGACATACGCTCCTACAATGAGCAGTTCTTC. Protein: CSARGDIRSYNEQFF.

Many counts were recorded for this clonotype. This chain links TRBV6-5 with TRBJ2-1; D remains unclear. Looked up from germline, CDR1 is MNHEY and CDR2 is SVGAGI. The CDR3 runs 12 residues. Trimming took 4 bases from V and 6 from J, leaving 7 bases between them. CDR3 DNA: TGTGCCAGCAGTTCCATAGGCAATGAGCAGTTCTTC. Translation: CASSSIGNEQFF.

This clonotype was seen ten or more times. This chain uses TRBV6-2 or TRBV6-3 with TRBJ2-2; D is possibly TRBD2 (7 bases). Trimming cost V 6 bases and J 6 bases, with 29 bases left between them. The length of the CDR3 is 19 residues. The germline V gene has CDR1 MNHEY and CDR2 SVGEGT. The CDR3 protein is CASSPWGGLALGRPGELFF. Written as DNA, the CDR3 is TGTGCCAGCAGCCCTTGGGGGGGGCTCGCGTTGGGTCGTCCCGGGGAGCTGTTTTTT.